This entry features one T cell receptor beta chain sequence. CDR3 length: 13 amino acids. Trimming pared 5 bases from V and 7 bases from J, leaving 14 bases between. Preparation of the TCRbeta library involved a method that used unique molecular identifiers. Each CDR3 protein gets one entry after TCRdb re-called the PCR reads with MiXCR. Here the sample spans roughly 610,000 distinct CDR3 sequences, about 10% being singletons. The data derive from a study of T-cell reconstitution after alpha-beta-depleted transplantation in children. The source is a human donor who donated a stem cell graft to a child with acute myeloid leukemia. The specimen was PBMCs from the stem cell graft donor, collected from the stem cell graft. This chain connects TRBV12-3 or TRBV12-4 to TRBJ1-2; TRBD1 is a possible D gene (6 bases). The CDR3, as DNA: TGTGCCAGCAGTCGGGACAACCGTTTTGGCTACACCTTC. Translation gives CASSRDNRFGYTF.